Shown below are 17 T cell receptor beta chains from a single sample sequenced in a study of blood T cell repertoires in COVID-19. Here immunoSEQ multiplex PCR was the method, and the copy in TCRdb shows in-frame clones only, minus some. The sample gives roughly 260,000 clones, approximately 82% of which show up once; approximately 5% is in the top ten. The sequenced material came from peripheral blood. The source of these receptors is a woman older than 75 with active or convalescent COVID-19.

The rearrangement links TRBV19 to TRBJ2-5; tentatively, D is TRBD1 (5 bases). This CDR3 is built from 14 residues. Germline V gene data show CDR1 as LNHDA and CDR2 as SQIVND (reference sequence). Trimming shortened V by 4 bases and J by 5 bases, and 14 bases separated the two germline ends. The DNA for the CDR3 is TGTGCCAGTAGTAATTCCAGGGCCTCGGAGACCCAGTACTTC. Translation gives CASSNSRASETQYF.

This clone has more than one count but fewer than ten. This chain links TRBV3-1 (or the pseudogene TRBV3-2) with TRBJ2-1; 9 bases are a match to TRBD2. CDR3 size: 16 residues. The V and J ends lost 1 base and 6 bases, in that order; junction bases with no gene match: 7. Germline CDR1 and CDR2: LGHDT and YNNKEL (reference sequence). The CDR3 here is CASSQGRGGALNEQFF. The DNA of the CDR3 is TGTGCCAGCAGCCAAGGGCGCGGGGGGGCGCTCAATGAGCAGTTCTTC.

V and J are TRBV11-3 and TRBJ2-1; the match to TRBD2 covers 7 bases. This CDR3 is 16 amino acids long. The germline V gene encodes CDR1 SGHNT and CDR2 YENEEA. V trimming: 3 bases; J trimming: 0 bases; junction bases outside the gene matches: 5. Written as DNA, the CDR3 is TGTGCCAGCAGCTTCCGCGGGGGAAGCTCCTACAATGAGCAGTTCTTC. It translates to CASSFRGGSSYNEQFF.

This clone was observed once. The chain uses TRBV19 and TRBJ2-7, with a possible D match to TRBD2 (6 bases). The germline CDR1 and CDR2 sequences are LNHDA and SQIVND (reference sequence). This CDR3 comprises 14 residues. Deletions cut 6 bases from V and 1 base from J, with 13 bases between. In nucleotides, the CDR3 is TGTGCCAGTAGAGCCCTGGGGGGATCCTACGAGCAGTACTTC. The encoded protein is CASRALGGSYEQYF.

Note on this clone: Other DNA sequences of this sample code for an identical CDR3. The chain uses TRBV19 and TRBJ2-2, with 8 bases that match TRBD1. Unmatched junction bases numbered 5, after V lost 3 bases and J lost 5 bases. The germline V gene has CDR1 LNHDA and CDR2 SQIVND (reference sequence). This CDR3 spans 15 amino acids. CDR3 in amino acids: CASSIGQGTTGELFF. The CDR3 bases are TGTGCCAGTAGTATCGGACAGGGTACGACCGGGGAGCTGTTTTTT.

This chain links TRBV5-1 with TRBJ1-2; 7 bases are a match to TRBD1. The germline gives CDR1 SGHRS, CDR2 YFSETQ. The ends lost 4 bases at V and 0 bases at J; junction bases unmatched: 3. This CDR3 spans 14 amino acids. The CDR3 coding sequence is TGCGCCAGCAGCGGGACAGAGACTAACTATGGCTACACCTTC. Amino acid sequence: CASSGTETNYGYTF.

The chain has TRBV5-1 and TRBJ2-6; D gene ambiguous. Between the trimmed V and J ends, which lost 0 bases and 4 bases, there was a span of 14 bases. CDR1 is SGHRS, CDR2 YFSETQ, per germline. This CDR3 is 17 amino acids long. In DNA form, the CDR3 reads TGCGCCAGCAGCTTGGCGGGTTCCCTCGGGGGGGCCAACGTCCTGACTTTC. This codes for CASSLAGSLGGANVLTF.

V and J are TRBV10-3 and TRBJ2-6; 8 bases line up with TRBD1. This CDR3 is built from 17 residues. CDR1 ENHRY and CDR2 SYGVKD come from the germline V gene. V gave up 1 base and J gave up 2 bases; unmatched junction bases: 4. CDR3 in DNA: TGTGCCATCAGTGAGTGGACAGGGCGGGCTGGGGCCAACGTCCTGACTTTC. This gives the protein CAISEWTGRAGANVLTF.

V is TRBV20-1 and J is TRBJ2-2; D might be TRBD1 (5 bases). Germline V CDR1 and CDR2: DFQATT, SNEGSKA (reference sequence). The ends were cut back, 3 bases at V and 5 bases at J, with 16 bases in the middle. The CDR3 totals 15 residues. The CDR3 protein is CSASPSGASTGELFF. The CDR3 region has the DNA TGCAGTGCTAGTCCATCTGGGGCCTCGACCGGGGAGCTGTTTTTT.

The chain is built from TRBV10-2 and TRBJ2-3; TRBD2 aligns across 11 bases. Unmatched junction bases numbered 7, after V lost 6 bases and J lost 2 bases. The CDR3 runs 16 residues. Germline CDR1 WSHSY, CDR2 SAAADI. Here the CDR3 DNA reads TGCGCCAGCAGGCCCCAACTAGCGGGAGACACAGATACGCAGTATTTT. This sequence encodes CASRPQLAGDTDTQYF.

This clone was recorded once. The J gene is TRBJ1-2, the V gene TRBV15; no clear D. There are 14 residues in the CDR3. Trimming pared 0 bases from V and 4 bases from J, leaving 9 bases between. The germline CDR1 and CDR2 sequences are LNHNV and YYDKDF (reference sequence). CDR3 DNA sequence: TGTGCCACCAGCAGAGATCTAGGTTCCTATGGCTACACCTTC. Translating gives CATSRDLGSYGYTF. Filled out from reference TRBV15 and TRBJ1-2, the complete variable domain reads DAMVIQNPRYQVTQFGKPVTLSCSQTLNHNVMYWYQQKSSQAPKLLFHYYDKDFNNEADTPDNFQSRRPNTSFCFLDIRSPGLGDTAMYLCATSRDLGSYGYTFGSGTRLTVV.

Of note for this clone: Relative to the germline gene, one junction end is altered; a read error may explain this. This chain uses TRBV12-3 or TRBV12-4 with TRBJ1-1; a weak D match, TRBD1 (5 bases). This CDR3 has 12 residues. The CDR3 nucleotides are TGTGCCAGCAGTTTAGCGCGGAGGGGTTCTCTCTTT. It translates to CASSLARRGSLF.

The V call is TRBV11-2, the J call TRBJ2-1; TRBD1 aligns across 9 bases. CDR3 length: 19 residues. V trimming: 1 base; J trimming: 1 base; junction bases outside the gene matches: 11. Germline V gene data show CDR1 as SGHAT and CDR2 as FQNNGV. The CDR3 nucleotides are TGTGCCAGCAGCTTAGCTGGACAGGGGTTTATCGGGTCCTACAATGAGCAGTTCTTC. Protein product: CASSLAGQGFIGSYNEQFF.

The chain employs TRBV6-4 and TRBJ1-1; D possibly corresponds to TRBD1 (5 bases). Germline CDR1 is MRHNA and CDR2 is SNTAGT. Trimming cost V 6 bases and J 0 bases, with 11 bases left between them. There are 14 residues in the CDR3. CDR3: CASRPGQLNTEAFF. CDR3 sequence (DNA): TGTGCCAGCAGACCTGGACAACTGAACACTGAAGCTTTCTTT.

The genes are TRBV28 and TRBJ1-2; D might be TRBD1 (5 bases). Trimming cost V 4 bases and J 6 bases, with 21 bases left between them. The CDR3 extends over 16 amino acids. CDR1 and CDR2 (germline): MDHEN, SYDVKM. CDR3 sequence reads: CASSSQTFDRSHGYTF. Here the CDR3 DNA reads TGTGCCAGCAGTTCTCAAACTTTCGACAGAAGCCATGGCTACACCTTC.

This chain links TRBV6-5 with TRBJ1-1; the D is unclear. Trimming removed 5 bases from V and 5 bases from J, with 9 bases in between. Germline V gene data show CDR1 as MNHEY and CDR2 as SVGAGI. CDR3 length: 12 amino acids. The CDR3 bases are TGTGCCAGCAGTCGACTAGGGACTGAAGCTTTCTTT. It is translated as CASSRLGTEAFF.

V usage is TRBV18 and J usage is TRBJ2-5; 7 bases align to TRBD1. CDR3 length: 15 residues. From germline, CDR1 is KGHSH and CDR2 LQKENI. Trimming took 3 bases from V and 5 from J; bases not matched to a gene: 9. The CDR3 DNA follows: TGTGCCAGCTCACCGACGAGACAGGGTTGGGAGACCCAGTACTTC. Encoded protein: CASSPTRQGWETQYF.